This TCR beta chain derives from a study of human T cells and chemical hapten exposure. Study at large: The study lasted 20 to 25 weeks, and patients were dosed weekly with diphenylcyclopropenone on the scalp throughout.

The germline V and J ends were trimmed by 4 bases and 9 bases, with 13 bases remaining between them. This CDR3 region has 13 residues. Time point: patch test 3, about 24 weeks after DPC sensitization. Treatment noted: therapeutic diphenylcyclopropenone sensitization with weekly scalp DPC. This clonotype was observed many times. TCRdb ran MiXCR on the RACE reads and lists one entry per CDR3 protein. The repertoire includes over 80,000 distinct CDR3 sequences, about a tenth of them detected once, and 0.8% to 1.2% sits in the top ten. The receptor was isolated from a woman in her twenties or thirties with alopecia areata. Some clones in this sample may be carry-over from other donors' samples. The gene calls are TRBV12-3 or TRBV12-4 and TRBJ1-5; D remains unclear. This specimen was whole blood, taken in connection with sensitization to the hapten diphenylcyclopropenone (DPC). The CDR3 protein is CASSSVPRGPQHF. For the CDR3, the DNA is TGTGCCAGCAGTTCAGTTCCACGAGGGCCCCAGCATTTT.